This T cell receptor beta chain was identified during a study of cytomegalovirus exposure and HLA in healthy donors. The germline CDR1 and CDR2 sequences are MNHNS and SASEGT. V lost 7 bases and J lost 5; bases outside the gene matches: 9. The CDR3 has 14 amino acids. Both 60 Vbeta primers and 13 Jbeta primers went into the PCR. This table comes from immunoSEQ multiplex PCR, and its TCRdb copy is limited to in-frame clones, with some not included. The sample lists approximately 170,000 clones; approximately 77% were seen once. In regard to this clone: The antigen is unknown.

Study conclusions and caveats: Reports credit the classifier with highly specific, highly sensitive diagnosis of cytomegalovirus status. Later analysis identified a missense DCLRE1C variant that was linked to TCR beta V- and J-gene trimming.

Sequences were obtained from PBMCs. V and J are TRBV6-1 and TRBJ2-5; 8 positions match TRBD1. This clonotype was obtained from a male donor in good health and CMV-seropositive. The CDR3 sequence is CASTNLRDRETQYF. CDR3 sequence (DNA): TGTGCCAGCACCAACCTCCGGGACAGGGAGACCCAGTACTTC.